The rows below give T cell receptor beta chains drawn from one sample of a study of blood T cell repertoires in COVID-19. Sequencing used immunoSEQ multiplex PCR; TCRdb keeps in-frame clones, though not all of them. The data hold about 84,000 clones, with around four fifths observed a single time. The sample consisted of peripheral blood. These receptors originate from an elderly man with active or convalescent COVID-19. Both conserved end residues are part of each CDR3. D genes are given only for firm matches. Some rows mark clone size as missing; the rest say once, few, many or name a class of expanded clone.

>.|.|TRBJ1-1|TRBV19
CASSTGQLFTEAFF
TGTGCCAGTAGTACCGGACAGCTGTTCACTGAAGCTTTCTTT
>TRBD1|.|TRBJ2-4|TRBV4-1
CASSQEEGQGARGSQYF
TGCGCCAGCAGCCAAGAGGAGGGACAGGGGGCGCGGGGGAGTCAGTACTTC
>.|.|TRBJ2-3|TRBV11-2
CASSPYLTGFSTDTQYF
TGTGCCAGCAGCCCATACCTGACGGGATTTAGCACAGATACGCAGTATTTT
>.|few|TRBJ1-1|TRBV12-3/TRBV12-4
CASSHRSTEAFF
TGTGCCAGCAGCCACCGGAGCACTGAAGCTTTCTTT
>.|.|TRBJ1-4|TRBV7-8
CASSLGAFTGLGEKLFF
TGTGCCAGCAGCTTAGGGGCATTCACAGGGTTAGGGGAAAAACTGTTTTTT
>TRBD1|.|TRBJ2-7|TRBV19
CASSIGSRGLSYEQYF
TGTGCCAGTAGTATTGGATCAAGGGGGCTATCCTACGAGCAGTACTTC
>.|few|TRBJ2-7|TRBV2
CAYRRDSSYEQYF
TGTGCCTATAGGAGGGATAGCTCCTACGAGCAGTACTTC
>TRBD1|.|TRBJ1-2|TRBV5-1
CASSPDRANYGYTF
TGCGCCAGCAGCCCGGACAGGGCCAACTATGGCTACACCTTC
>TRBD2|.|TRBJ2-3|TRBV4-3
CASSQDMVAGGGQYF
TGCGCCAGCAGCCAAGATATGGTAGCGGGAGGGGGGCAGTATTTT
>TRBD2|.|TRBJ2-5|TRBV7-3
CASSLLAGGETQYF
TGTGCCAGCAGCTTATTAGCGGGGGGAGAGACCCAGTACTTC
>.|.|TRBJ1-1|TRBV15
CATSRGRRDTEAFF
TGTGCCACCAGCAGAGGGCGGAGGGACACTGAAGCTTTCTTT
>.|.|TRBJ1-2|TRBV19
CASTARGAGGFGYTF
TGTGCCAGCACTGCCCGGGGGGCTGGCGGTTTCGGCTACACCTTC
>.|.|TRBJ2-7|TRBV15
CATSPASAPYEQYF
TGTGCCACCAGCCCCGCCAGCGCTCCCTACGAGCAGTACTTC
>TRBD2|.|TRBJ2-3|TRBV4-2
CASSQDLSSGGIDTQYF
TGTGCCAGCAGCCAAGATTTGTCTAGCGGGGGGATAGATACGCAGTATTTT
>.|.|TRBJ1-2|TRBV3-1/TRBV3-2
CASSQFRQLDRNGYTF
TGTGCCAGCAGCCAATTCCGACAGCTCGATCGGAATGGCTACACCTTC
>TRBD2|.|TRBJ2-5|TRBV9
CASSAGLAAQETQYF
TGTGCCAGCAGCGCCGGACTAGCGGCCCAAGAGACCCAGTACTTC
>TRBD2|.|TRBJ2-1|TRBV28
CASRRSGSSYNEQFF
TGTGCCAGCAGACGGAGCGGGAGCTCCTACAATGAGCAGTTCTTC
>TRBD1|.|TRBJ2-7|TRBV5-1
CASNGQGDLSNYEQYF
TGCGCCAGCAACGGGCAGGGGGACCTATCAAACTACGAGCAGTACTTC
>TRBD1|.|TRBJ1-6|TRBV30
CAWSTGQYVSPLHF
TGTGCCTGGAGCACGGGACAGTATGTTTCACCCCTCCACTTT
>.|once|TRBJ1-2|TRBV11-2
CASRRDSAIYGYTF
TGTGCCAGCAGACGGGACTCAGCTATCTATGGCTACACCTTC
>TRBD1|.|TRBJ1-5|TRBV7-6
CASSGRTGFDQPQHF
TGTGCCAGCAGCGGGCGGACAGGGTTCGATCAGCCCCAGCATTTT
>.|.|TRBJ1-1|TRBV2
CASSEALQGSWNTEAFF
TGTGCCAGCAGTGAAGCGCTTCAGGGGAGTTGGAACACTGAAGCTTTCTTT
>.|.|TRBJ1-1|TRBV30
CAWSKLGSVAFF
TGTGCCTGGAGTAAGTTAGGGAGTGTTGCTTTCTTT
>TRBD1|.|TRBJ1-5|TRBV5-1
CASSAGQGNTQPQHF
TGCGCCAGCAGCGCGGGACAGGGTAACACTCAGCCCCAGCATTTT
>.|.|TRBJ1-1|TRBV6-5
CASSYSRANTEAFF
TGTGCCAGCAGTTACTCCAGGGCGAACACTGAAGCTTTCTTT
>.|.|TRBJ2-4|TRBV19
CASRVREQKGNIQYF
TGTGCCAGTAGGGTAAGAGAACAAAAGGGGAACATTCAGTACTTC
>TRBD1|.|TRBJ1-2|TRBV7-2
CASSWTGDHYGYTF
TGTGCCAGCAGTTGGACAGGGGATCACTATGGCTACACCTTC